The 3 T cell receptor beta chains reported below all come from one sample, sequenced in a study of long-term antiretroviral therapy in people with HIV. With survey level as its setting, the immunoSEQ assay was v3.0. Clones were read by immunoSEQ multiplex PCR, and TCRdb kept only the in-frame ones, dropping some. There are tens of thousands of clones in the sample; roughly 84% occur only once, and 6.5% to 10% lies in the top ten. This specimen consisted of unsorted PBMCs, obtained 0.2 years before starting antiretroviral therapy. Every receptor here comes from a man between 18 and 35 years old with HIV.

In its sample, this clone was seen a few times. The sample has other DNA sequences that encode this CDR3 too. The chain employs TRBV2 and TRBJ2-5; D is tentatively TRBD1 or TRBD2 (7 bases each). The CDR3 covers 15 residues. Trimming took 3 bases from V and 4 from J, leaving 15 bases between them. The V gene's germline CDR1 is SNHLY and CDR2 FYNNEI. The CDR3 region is CASSDGGGGGETQYF. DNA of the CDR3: TGTGCCAGCAGTGATGGGGGAGGGGGCGGAGAGACCCAGTACTTC.

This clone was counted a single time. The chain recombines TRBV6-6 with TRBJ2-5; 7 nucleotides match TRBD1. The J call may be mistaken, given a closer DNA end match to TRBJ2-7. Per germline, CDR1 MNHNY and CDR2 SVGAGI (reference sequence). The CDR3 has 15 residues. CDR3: CASIPGQLRTYEQYF. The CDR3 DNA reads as TGTGCCAGCATCCCGGGACAGCTACGAACCTACGAGCAGTACTTC.

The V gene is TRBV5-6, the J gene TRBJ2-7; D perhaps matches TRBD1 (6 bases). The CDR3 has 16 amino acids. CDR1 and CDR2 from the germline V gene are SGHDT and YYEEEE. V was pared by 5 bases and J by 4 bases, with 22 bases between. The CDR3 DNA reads TGTGCCAGCAGACAAAACCGGGACAAAGAGGATTACGAGCAGTACTTC. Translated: CASRQNRDKEDYEQYF.